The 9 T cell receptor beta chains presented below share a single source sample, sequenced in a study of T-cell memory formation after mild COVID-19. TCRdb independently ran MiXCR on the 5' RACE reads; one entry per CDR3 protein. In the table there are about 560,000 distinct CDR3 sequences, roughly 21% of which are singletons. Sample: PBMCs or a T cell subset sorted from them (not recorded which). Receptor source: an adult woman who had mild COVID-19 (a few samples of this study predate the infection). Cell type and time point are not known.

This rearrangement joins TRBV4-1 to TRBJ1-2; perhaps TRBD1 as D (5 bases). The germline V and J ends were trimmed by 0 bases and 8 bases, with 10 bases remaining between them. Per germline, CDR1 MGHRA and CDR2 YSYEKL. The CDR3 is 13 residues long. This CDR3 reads CASSQDLRTGYTF. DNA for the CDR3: TGCGCCAGCAGCCAAGATCTCAGGACAGGCTACACCTTC.

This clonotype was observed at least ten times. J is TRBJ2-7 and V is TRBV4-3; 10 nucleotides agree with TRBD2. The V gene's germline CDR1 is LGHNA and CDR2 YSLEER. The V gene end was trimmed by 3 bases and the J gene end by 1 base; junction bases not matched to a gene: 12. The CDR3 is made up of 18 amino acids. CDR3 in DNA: TGCGCCAGCAGCCACAGGACTAGCGGCAAAGACCTTTCCTACGAGCAGTACTTC. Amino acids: CASSHRTSGKDLSYEQYF.

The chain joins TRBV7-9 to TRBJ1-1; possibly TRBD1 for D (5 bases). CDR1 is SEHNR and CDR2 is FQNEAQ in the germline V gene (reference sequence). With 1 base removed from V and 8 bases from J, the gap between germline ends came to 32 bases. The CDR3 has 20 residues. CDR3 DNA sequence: TGTGCCAGCAGCTTAGACCGGCTGAGGGGTTTGCGTGAGTCCAACCTAGAAGCTTTCTTT. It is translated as CASSLDRLRGLRESNLEAFF. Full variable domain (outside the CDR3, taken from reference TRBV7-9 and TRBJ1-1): DTGVSQNPRHKITKRGQNVTFRCDPISEHNRLYWYRQTLGQGPEFLTYFQNEAQLEKSRLLSDRFSAERPKGSFSTLEIQRTEQGDSAMYLCASSLDRLRGLRESNLEAFFGQGTRLTVV.

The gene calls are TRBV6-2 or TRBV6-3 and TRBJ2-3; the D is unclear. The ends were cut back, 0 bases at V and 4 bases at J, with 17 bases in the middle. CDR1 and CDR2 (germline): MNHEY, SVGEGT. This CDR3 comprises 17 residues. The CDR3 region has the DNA TGTGCCAGCAGTTACTCGAATATTGGGAACATGGCAGATACGCAGTATTTT. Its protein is CASSYSNIGNMADTQYF.

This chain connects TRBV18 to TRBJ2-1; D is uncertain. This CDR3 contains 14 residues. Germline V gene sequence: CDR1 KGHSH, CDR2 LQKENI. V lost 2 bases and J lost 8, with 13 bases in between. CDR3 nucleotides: TGTGCCAGCTCACCAAAAGAAAGCGTCCATGAGCAGTTCTTC. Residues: CASSPKESVHEQFF.

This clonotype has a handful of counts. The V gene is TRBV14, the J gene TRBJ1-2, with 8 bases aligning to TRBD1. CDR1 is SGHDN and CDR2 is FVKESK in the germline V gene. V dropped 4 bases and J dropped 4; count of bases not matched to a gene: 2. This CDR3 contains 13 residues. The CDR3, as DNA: TGTGCCAGCAGCCGGACAGGGATCTATGGCTACACCTTC. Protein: CASSRTGIYGYTF.

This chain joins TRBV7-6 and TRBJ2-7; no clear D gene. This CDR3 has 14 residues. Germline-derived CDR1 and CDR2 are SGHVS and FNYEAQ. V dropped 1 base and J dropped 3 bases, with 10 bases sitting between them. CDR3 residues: CASSLGLALYEQYF. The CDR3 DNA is TGTGCCAGCAGCTTAGGTCTCGCCCTCTACGAGCAGTACTTC.

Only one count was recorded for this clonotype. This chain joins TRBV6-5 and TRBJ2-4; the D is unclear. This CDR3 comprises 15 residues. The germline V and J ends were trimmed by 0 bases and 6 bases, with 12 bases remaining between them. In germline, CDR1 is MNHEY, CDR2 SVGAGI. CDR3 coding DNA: TGTGCCAGCAGTTACTCTCGGGTGAAAGGAAACATTCAGTACTTC. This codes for CASSYSRVKGNIQYF.

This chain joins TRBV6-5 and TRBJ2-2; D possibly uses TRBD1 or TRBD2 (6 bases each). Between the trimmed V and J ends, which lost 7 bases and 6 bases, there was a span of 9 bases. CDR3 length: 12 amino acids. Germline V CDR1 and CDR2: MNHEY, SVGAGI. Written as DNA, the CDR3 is TGTGCCAGCAACAGGGAGGCCGGGGAGCTGTTTTTT. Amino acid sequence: CASNREAGELFF.